This TCR beta chain was recovered during a study of blood T cells in healthy people across ages. The CDR3 is 15 residues long. Trimming removed 3 bases at V and 5 bases at J, with 16 bases between. Per the germline V gene, CDR1 is LNHNV and CDR2 is YYDKDF (reference sequence). Sample-barcoded 5' priming and a J-beta primer mix drove a second PCR of 7 to 11 cycles. TCRdb fed the 5' RACE reads into MiXCR, producing one record per CDR3 protein. The profile shows 1.8 million or so distinct CDR3 sequences, about two fifths of them singletons. The rearrangement uses TRBV15 and TRBJ1-1; D gene ambiguous. The sequencing input was blood. This receptor was taken from a human donor in good health. CDR3 residues: CATSRIREGMTEAFF. Here the CDR3 DNA reads TGTGCCACCAGCAGGATAAGGGAAGGAATGACTGAAGCTTTCTTT.